These 5 T cell receptor beta chains came from one sample sequenced in a study of sequential checkpoint blockade in melanoma. Generated by immunoSEQ multiplex PCR, the TCRdb table keeps only in-frame clones and is missing some. The profile covers roughly 12,000 clones, with about 65% appearing a single time and about a fifth taken by the ten largest. The treatment was: randomized to nivolumab then ipilimumab (arm A) or the reverse (arm B). This sample comprised CD8+ T cells sorted from blood (inferred from file names), obtained from a patient given nivolumab and ipilimumab in sequence. These TCRs come from a human donor with melanoma.

This chain connects TRBV5-5 to TRBJ2-7, with D possibly TRBD2 on 6 matching bases. This CDR3 region has 16 residues. Trimming left V 0 bases short and J 2 bases short, with 15 bases between. Germline V gene lookup returns CDR1 SGHKS and CDR2 YYEKEE (reference sequence). The chain's CDR3 is CASSLDWEVAAYEQYF. CDR3 in DNA: TGTGCCAGCAGCTTGGATTGGGAGGTGGCCGCCTACGAGCAGTACTTC.

This clone was detected a few times. This chain joins TRBV10-3 and TRBJ2-7; 7 nucleotides match TRBD2. The CDR3 has 13 amino acids. The J segment lost 5 bases and the V segment lost 4 bases, leaving 5 bases of the junction unmatched. The germline V gene has CDR1 ENHRY and CDR2 SYGVKD. The CDR3 sequence is CAISGGGPNEQYF. For the CDR3, the DNA is TGTGCCATCAGTGGGGGAGGGCCCAACGAGCAGTACTTC.

This chain connects TRBV14 to TRBJ2-1; a weak D match, TRBD2 (5 bases). The CDR3 is 14 amino acids. Trimming left V 1 base short and J 1 base short, with 5 bases between. Germline V gene sequence: CDR1 SGHDN, CDR2 FVKESK. The CDR3 spells CASSQAGSYNEQFF. CDR3 coding DNA: TGTGCCAGCAGCCAAGCGGGGTCCTACAATGAGCAGTTCTTC. The full variable domain, rest sourced from reference TRBV14 and TRBJ2-1, is EAGVTQFPSHSVIEKGQTVTLRCDPISGHDNLYWYRRVMGKEIKFLLHFVKESKQDESGMPNNRFLAERTGGTYSTLKVQPAELEDSGVYFCASSQAGSYNEQFFGPGTRLTVL.

The genes are TRBV14 and TRBJ2-3; TRBD1 aligns across 9 bases. V dropped 2 bases and J dropped 1; count of bases not matched to a gene: 1. The germline V gene has CDR1 SGHDN and CDR2 FVKESK. This CDR3 region has 15 residues. As DNA, the CDR3 is TGTGCCAGCAGCCAAAGGACAGGGGGCACAGATACGCAGTATTTT. Its protein is CASSQRTGGTDTQYF.

This clone was seen a handful of times. The chain is built from TRBV6-6 and TRBJ2-7; perhaps TRBD1 as D (5 bases). CDR1 is MNHNY and CDR2 is SVGAGI in the germline V gene (reference sequence). The CDR3 has 14 residues. V gave up 5 bases and J gave up 3 bases, with 14 bases separating them. Here the CDR3 reads CASSQPTEIYEQYF. The CDR3 bases are TGTGCCAGCAGTCAACCGACAGAAATCTACGAGCAGTACTTC.